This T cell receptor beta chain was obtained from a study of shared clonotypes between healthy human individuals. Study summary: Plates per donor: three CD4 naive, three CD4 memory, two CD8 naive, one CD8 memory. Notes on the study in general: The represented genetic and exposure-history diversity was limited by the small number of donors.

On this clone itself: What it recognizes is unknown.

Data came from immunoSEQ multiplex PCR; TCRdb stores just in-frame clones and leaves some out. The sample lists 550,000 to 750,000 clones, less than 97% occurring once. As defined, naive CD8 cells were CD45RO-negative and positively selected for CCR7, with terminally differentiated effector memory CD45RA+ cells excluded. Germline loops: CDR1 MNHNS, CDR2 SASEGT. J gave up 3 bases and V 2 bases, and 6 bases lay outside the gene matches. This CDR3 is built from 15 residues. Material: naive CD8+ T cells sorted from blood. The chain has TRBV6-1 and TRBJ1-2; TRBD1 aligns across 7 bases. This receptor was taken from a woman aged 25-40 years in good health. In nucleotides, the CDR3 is TGTGCCAGCAGTGAACCGACAGGGTTAGACTATGGCTACACCTTC. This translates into CASSEPTGLDYGYTF.